This T cell receptor (beta chain) was sequenced in a study of blood T cell repertoires in COVID-19. Whole-study context: The samples span acute and convalescent COVID-19 from the United States, Italy and Spain.

Some clones are missing from TCRdb's copy, which holds only in-frame ones; the method was immunoSEQ multiplex PCR. The table lists 100,000 or so clones, approximately 84% of them singletons, with 7% to 9.5% in the top ten. Germline V gene sequence: CDR1 MNHEY, CDR2 SVGAGI. Trimming removed 6 bases at V and 7 bases at J, with 6 bases between. There are 10 residues in the CDR3. Sequencing was carried out using peripheral blood. The sequence was obtained from a man aged 25 to 40 in a cohort sampled during active COVID-19. This chain joins TRBV6-5 and TRBJ1-2, with D possibly being TRBD1 (5 bases). The CDR3 loop reads CASRGLGYTF. CDR3 nucleotides: TGTGCCAGCAGGGGGCTTGGCTACACCTTC.